A selection of T cell receptor beta chains follows, all from one sample in a study of breast tumors, draining lymph nodes, adjacent tissues. TCRdb recomputed calls from the multiplex PCR reads with MiXCR, one row per CDR3 protein. Of under 350,000 distinct CDR3 sequences listed, around 30% are singletons. Sequencing was done on a sample of axillary lymph node tissue. The receptors were gathered from a female donor with breast cancer. Some clones in this sample may be carry-over from other donors' samples. The CDR3 runs from the conserved cysteine through the conserved F or W. The D gene is left open where the match is weak. A row's size may be missing; if present it is once, few, many or a size class.

j_gene: TRBJ2-1
d_gene: NA
abundance: many
v_gene: TRBV12-3/TRBV12-4
len: 15
CDR3nt: TGTGCCAGCAGGGGGATGAGGGAGGCATACAATGAGCAGTTCTTC
CDR3aa: CASRGMREAYNEQFF

j_gene: TRBJ1-5
d_gene: NA
abundance: NA
v_gene: TRBV18
len: 13
CDR3nt: TGTGCCAGCTCACCAGTCGGGGCGGAACCCCAGCATTTT
CDR3aa: CASSPVGAEPQHF

j_gene: TRBJ1-2
d_gene: NA
abundance: NA
v_gene: TRBV19
len: 13
CDR3nt: TGTGCCAGTAGTATAGAGGCTAACTATGGCTACACCTTC
CDR3aa: CASSIEANYGYTF

j_gene: TRBJ1-1
d_gene: NA
abundance: NA
v_gene: TRBV10-2
len: 14
CDR3nt: TGCGCCAGCGTTGGGGGCTCTTATCCCCCTGAAGCTTTCTTT
CDR3aa: CASVGGSYPPEAFF

j_gene: TRBJ2-1
d_gene: NA
abundance: many
v_gene: TRBV12-3/TRBV12-4
len: 15
CDR3nt: TGTGCCAGCAGTTTCCCCCTGTGGGGAGCGGGTGAGCAGTTCTTC
CDR3aa: CASSFPLWGAGEQFF

j_gene: TRBJ2-1
d_gene: NA
abundance: many
v_gene: TRBV19
len: 15
CDR3nt: TGTGCCAGTAGTAACGACAGGTCTACCTACAATGAGCAGTTCTTC
CDR3aa: CASSNDRSTYNEQFF

j_gene: TRBJ1-2
d_gene: TRBD1
abundance: many
v_gene: TRBV19
len: 13
CDR3nt: TGTGCCAGTAACAGGGGGCTCCCTTCAGGCTACACCTTC
CDR3aa: CASNRGLPSGYTF

j_gene: TRBJ2-3
d_gene: NA
abundance: many
v_gene: TRBV10-3
len: 15
CDR3nt: TGTGCCACCGCTACCGGGCAGGCTAGTACAGATACGCAGTATTTT
CDR3aa: CATATGQASTDTQYF

j_gene: TRBJ2-7
d_gene: NA
abundance: many
v_gene: TRBV10-2
len: 15
CDR3nt: TGCGCCAGCAGTGAGTCGCAGCCGACCACATACGAGCAGTACTTC
CDR3aa: CASSESQPTTYEQYF

j_gene: TRBJ2-1
d_gene: TRBD2
abundance: many
v_gene: TRBV7-9
len: 15
CDR3nt: TGTGCCAGCAGCTTAAGAACTAGCGGGAACAATGAGCAGTTCTTC
CDR3aa: CASSLRTSGNNEQFF

j_gene: TRBJ2-2
d_gene: NA
abundance: NA
v_gene: TRBV7-2
len: 22
CDR3nt: NA
CDR3aa: CASSFYICSARGPAGNTGELFF

j_gene: TRBJ1-6
d_gene: TRBD1
abundance: NA
v_gene: TRBV2
len: 15
CDR3nt: TGTGCCAGCAGACTAAGGACAGGATCAGAGTCACCCCTCCACTTT
CDR3aa: CASRLRTGSESPLHF

j_gene: TRBJ2-1
d_gene: NA
abundance: few
v_gene: TRBV18
len: 13
CDR3nt: TGTGCCAGCTCACGGGACCCACAGGGCGAGCAGTTCTTC
CDR3aa: CASSRDPQGEQFF

j_gene: TRBJ2-6
d_gene: TRBD2
abundance: NA
v_gene: TRBV6-2/TRBV6-3
len: 19
CDR3nt: TGTGCCAGCAGTTACTACCCACTAGCGGGAGACGCTGGGGCCAACGTCCTGACTTTC
CDR3aa: CASSYYPLAGDAGANVLTF

j_gene: TRBJ1-2
d_gene: NA
abundance: NA
v_gene: TRBV7-9
len: 17
CDR3nt: TGTGCCAGCAGCTTAGTAGGGCTCCTTAAGGGTAACTATGGCTACACCTTC
CDR3aa: CASSLVGLLKGNYGYTF

j_gene: TRBJ2-7
d_gene: NA
abundance: many
v_gene: TRBV11-3
len: 14
CDR3nt: TGTGCCAGCAGCCCACGCAGGGGAGCGGGGGAGCAGTACTTC
CDR3aa: CASSPRRGAGEQYF

j_gene: TRBJ2-6
d_gene: NA
abundance: many
v_gene: TRBV7-8
len: 18
CDR3nt: TGTGCCAGCAGCCCCCCGCGGAGGACGGCGTCCGGGGCCAACGTCCTGACTTTC
CDR3aa: CASSPPRRTASGANVLTF

j_gene: TRBJ2-6
d_gene: NA
abundance: NA
v_gene: TRBV2
len: 17
CDR3nt: TGTGCCAGCAGTGATTGGGCAGCTGGCTCCGGGGCCAACGTCCTGACTTTC
CDR3aa: CASSDWAAGSGANVLTF

j_gene: TRBJ2-7
d_gene: TRBD2
abundance: many
v_gene: TRBV19
len: 15
CDR3nt: TGTGCCAGTAGTAACCCTAGCGGGAGGGCCTACGAGCAGTACTTC
CDR3aa: CASSNPSGRAYEQYF

j_gene: TRBJ2-7
d_gene: NA
abundance: many
v_gene: TRBV6-1
len: 15
CDR3nt: TGTGCCAGCAGTGAGGTGGGAGGCGGGATGGGCGAGCAGTACTTC
CDR3aa: CASSEVGGGMGEQYF

j_gene: TRBJ2-1
d_gene: NA
abundance: many
v_gene: TRBV9
len: 16
CDR3nt: TGTGCCAGCAGCGAGGGCCAGGGGACTATATACAATGAGCAGTTCTTC
CDR3aa: CASSEGQGTIYNEQFF

j_gene: TRBJ2-2
d_gene: TRBD2
abundance: few
v_gene: TRBV27
len: 14
CDR3nt: TGTGCCACCCACCTAGCGGGAGGTACCGGGGAGCTGTTTTTT
CDR3aa: CATHLAGGTGELFF

j_gene: TRBJ1-2
d_gene: TRBD1
abundance: NA
v_gene: TRBV27
len: 14
CDR3nt: TGTGCCAGCAGTTTGAACAGGGGTAACTATGGCTACACCTTC
CDR3aa: CASSLNRGNYGYTF

j_gene: TRBJ2-5
d_gene: TRBD2
abundance: NA
v_gene: TRBV18
len: 17
CDR3nt: TGTGCCAGCTCACCACCCCACATGACTAGCGGGGGCGAGACCCAGTACTTC
CDR3aa: CASSPPHMTSGGETQYF

j_gene: TRBJ1-5
d_gene: TRBD1
abundance: few
v_gene: TRBV20-1
len: 17
CDR3nt: TGCAGTGCTAGTAGTTCCAGGGGGATTGATAGCAATCAGCCCCAGCATTTT
CDR3aa: CSASSSRGIDSNQPQHF

j_gene: TRBJ1-1
d_gene: TRBD1
abundance: NA
v_gene: TRBV25-1
len: 14
CDR3nt: TGTGCCAGCAGTGAATCGGGCAGGGGGCTAAGAGCTTTCTTT
CDR3aa: CASSESGRGLRAFF

j_gene: TRBJ2-7
d_gene: TRBD2
abundance: many
v_gene: TRBV12-3/TRBV12-4
len: 17
CDR3nt: TGTGCCAGCAGTTTGGCACTAGCGGAAGGTAGCTCCTACGAGCAGTACTTC
CDR3aa: CASSLALAEGSSYEQYF

j_gene: TRBJ1-5
d_gene: TRBD1
abundance: many
v_gene: TRBV12-3/TRBV12-4
len: 13
CDR3nt: TGTGCCAGCAGTTCACAGGGGTACCAGCCCCAGCATTTT
CDR3aa: CASSSQGYQPQHF

j_gene: TRBJ2-5
d_gene: TRBD1
abundance: NA
v_gene: TRBV5-6
len: 15
CDR3nt: TGTGCCAGCAGTCAGACAGGGGCCACGGAGGAGACCCAGCACTTC
CDR3aa: CASSQTGATEETQHF

j_gene: TRBJ1-2
d_gene: TRBD1
abundance: many
v_gene: TRBV12-3/TRBV12-4
len: 14
CDR3nt: TGTGCCAGCAGTCGCCCGGGACAGGGTTTTGGCTACACCTTC
CDR3aa: CASSRPGQGFGYTF

j_gene: TRBJ1-6
d_gene: NA
abundance: many
v_gene: TRBV11-3
len: 13
CDR3nt: TGTGCCAGCAGCTTAAAAGGGGAATCACCCCTCCACTTT
CDR3aa: CASSLKGESPLHF

j_gene: TRBJ2-1
d_gene: NA
abundance: few
v_gene: TRBV6-1
len: 16
CDR3nt: TGTGCCAGCAGTCAAGCGCAAAGAAAAGTCTACAATGAGCAGTTCTTC
CDR3aa: CASSQAQRKVYNEQFF

j_gene: TRBJ2-2
d_gene: NA
abundance: many
v_gene: TRBV4-3
len: 16
CDR3nt: TGCGCCAGCAGCCGGACCGGGACCTTAAACACCGGGGAGCTGTTTTTT
CDR3aa: CASSRTGTLNTGELFF

j_gene: TRBJ1-3
d_gene: TRBD1
abundance: many
v_gene: TRBV6-2/TRBV6-3
len: 15
CDR3nt: TGTGCCAGCAGTCCGTCGGACAGGGGAGGAAACACCATATATTTT
CDR3aa: CASSPSDRGGNTIYF

j_gene: TRBJ2-3
d_gene: TRBD1
abundance: many
v_gene: TRBV6-5
len: 16
CDR3nt: TGTGCCAGCATGGCCAGATACAGGGGGCGTACAGATACGCAGTATTTT
CDR3aa: CASMARYRGRTDTQYF

j_gene: TRBJ1-4
d_gene: NA
abundance: few
v_gene: TRBV18
len: 15
CDR3nt: TGTGCCAGCTCACCGCCGACAGCAACTAATGAAAAACTGTTTTTT
CDR3aa: CASSPPTATNEKLFF

j_gene: TRBJ2-3
d_gene: TRBD2
abundance: NA
v_gene: TRBV7-9
len: 17
CDR3nt: TGTGCCAGCAGCTTAGGTGGGACTAGCGGGAGTGCGGATACGCAGTATTTT
CDR3aa: CASSLGGTSGSADTQYF

j_gene: TRBJ2-7
d_gene: NA
abundance: NA
v_gene: TRBV20-1
len: 14
CDR3nt: TGCAGTGCTAGAGGACCTGCAGGGGCCCACGAGCAGTACTTC
CDR3aa: CSARGPAGAHEQYF

j_gene: TRBJ2-3
d_gene: NA
abundance: many
v_gene: TRBV29-1
len: 13
CDR3nt: TGCAGCGTTGTCGCGGCTAGCACAGATACGCAGTATTTT
CDR3aa: CSVVAASTDTQYF

j_gene: TRBJ2-2
d_gene: TRBD2
abundance: NA
v_gene: TRBV27
len: 18
CDR3nt: TGTGCCAGCAGTCCCCGGACTAGCGGGAGGGACTCGACCGGGGAGCTGTTTTTT
CDR3aa: CASSPRTSGRDSTGELFF